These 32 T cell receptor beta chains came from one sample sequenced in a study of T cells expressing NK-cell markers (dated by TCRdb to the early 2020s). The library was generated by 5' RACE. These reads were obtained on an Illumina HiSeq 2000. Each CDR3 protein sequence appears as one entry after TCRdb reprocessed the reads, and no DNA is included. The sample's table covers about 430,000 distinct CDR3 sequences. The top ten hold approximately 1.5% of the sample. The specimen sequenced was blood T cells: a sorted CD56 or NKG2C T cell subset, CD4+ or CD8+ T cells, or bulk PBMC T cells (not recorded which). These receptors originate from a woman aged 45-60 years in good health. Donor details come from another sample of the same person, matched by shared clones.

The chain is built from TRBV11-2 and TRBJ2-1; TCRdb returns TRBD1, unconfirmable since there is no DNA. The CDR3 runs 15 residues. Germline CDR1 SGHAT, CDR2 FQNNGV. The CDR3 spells CASNHNRGIYNEQFF.

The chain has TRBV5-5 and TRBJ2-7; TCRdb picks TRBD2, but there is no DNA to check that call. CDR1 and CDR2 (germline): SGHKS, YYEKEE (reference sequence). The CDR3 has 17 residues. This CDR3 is CASNPLAGVSSSYEQYF.

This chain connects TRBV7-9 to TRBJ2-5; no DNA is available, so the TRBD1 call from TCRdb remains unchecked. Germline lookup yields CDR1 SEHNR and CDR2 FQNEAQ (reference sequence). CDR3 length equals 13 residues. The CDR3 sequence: CASRPGGTETQYF.

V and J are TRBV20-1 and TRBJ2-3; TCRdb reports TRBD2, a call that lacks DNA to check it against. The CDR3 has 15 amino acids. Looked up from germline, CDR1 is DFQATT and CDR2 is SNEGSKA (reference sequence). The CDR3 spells CSAAQLAGGRMAQYF.

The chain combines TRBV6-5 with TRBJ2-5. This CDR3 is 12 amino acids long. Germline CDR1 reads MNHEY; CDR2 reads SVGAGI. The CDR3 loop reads CASRTEQETQYF.

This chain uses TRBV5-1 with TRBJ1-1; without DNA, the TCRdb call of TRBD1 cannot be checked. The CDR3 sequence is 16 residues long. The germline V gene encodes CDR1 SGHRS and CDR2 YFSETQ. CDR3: CASSLARASGNTEAFF.

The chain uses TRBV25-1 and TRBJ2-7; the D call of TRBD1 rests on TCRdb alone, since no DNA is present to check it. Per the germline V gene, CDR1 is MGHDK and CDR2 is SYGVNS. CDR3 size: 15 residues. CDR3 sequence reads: CASSVTGATSYEQYF.

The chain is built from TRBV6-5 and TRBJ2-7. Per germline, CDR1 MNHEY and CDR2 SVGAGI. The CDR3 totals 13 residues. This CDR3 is CASKGWNSYEQYF.

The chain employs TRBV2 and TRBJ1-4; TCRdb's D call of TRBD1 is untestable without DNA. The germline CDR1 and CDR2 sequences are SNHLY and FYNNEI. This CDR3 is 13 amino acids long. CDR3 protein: CASSGTVNEKLFF.

CDR3 sequence reads: CASSLRRQSTDTQYF. The chain couples TRBV19 to TRBJ2-3; the D gene TCRdb calls, TRBD1, cannot be checked with no DNA. From germline, CDR1 is LNHDA and CDR2 SQIVND (reference sequence). This CDR3 contains 15 residues.

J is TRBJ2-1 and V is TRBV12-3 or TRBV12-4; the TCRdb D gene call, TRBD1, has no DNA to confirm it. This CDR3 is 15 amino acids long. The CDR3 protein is CASSPGSGYYNEQFF.

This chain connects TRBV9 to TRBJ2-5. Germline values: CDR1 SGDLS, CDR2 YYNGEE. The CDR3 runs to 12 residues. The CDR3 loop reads CASSVGYETQYF.

This CDR3 is CAIKASGTGELFF. The chain links TRBV10-3 to TRBJ2-2. Germline V gene sequence: CDR1 ENHRY, CDR2 SYGVKD. This CDR3 has 13 residues.

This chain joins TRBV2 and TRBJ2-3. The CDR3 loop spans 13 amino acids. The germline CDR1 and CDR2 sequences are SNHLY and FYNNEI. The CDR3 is CASRTFRTDTQYF. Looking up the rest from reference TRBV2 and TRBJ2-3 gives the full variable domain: EPEVTQTPSHQVTQMGQEVILRCVPISNHLYFYWYRQILGQKVEFLVSFYNNEISEKSEIFDDQFSVERPDGSNFTLKIRSTKLEDSAMYFCASRTFRTDTQYFGPGTRLTVL.

CDR3 loop: CASSPIDRGSYTF. The rearrangement uses TRBV18 and TRBJ1-2; TCRdb selects TRBD1, and the lack of DNA leaves this call unchecked. CDR1 and CDR2 (germline): KGHSH, LQKENI. This CDR3 comprises 13 residues.

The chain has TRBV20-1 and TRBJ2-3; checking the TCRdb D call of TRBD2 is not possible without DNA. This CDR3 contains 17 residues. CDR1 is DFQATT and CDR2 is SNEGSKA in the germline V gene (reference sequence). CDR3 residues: CSAQGYPGLADTDTQYF.

CDR3 sequence reads: CAISEGLATDTQYF. The chain carries TRBV10-3 and TRBJ2-3. The CDR3 totals 14 residues. The germline gives CDR1 ENHRY, CDR2 SYGVKD.

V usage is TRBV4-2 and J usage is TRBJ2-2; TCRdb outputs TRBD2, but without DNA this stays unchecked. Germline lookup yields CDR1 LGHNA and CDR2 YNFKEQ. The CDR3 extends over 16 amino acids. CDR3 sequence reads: CASRLLAREYTGELFF.

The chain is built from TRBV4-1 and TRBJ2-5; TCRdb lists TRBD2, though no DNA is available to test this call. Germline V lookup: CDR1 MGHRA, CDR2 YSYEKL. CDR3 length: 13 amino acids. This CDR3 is CASSQGLQETQYF.

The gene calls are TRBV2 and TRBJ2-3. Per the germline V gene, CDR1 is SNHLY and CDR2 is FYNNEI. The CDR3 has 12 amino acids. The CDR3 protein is CASRLLADTQYF.

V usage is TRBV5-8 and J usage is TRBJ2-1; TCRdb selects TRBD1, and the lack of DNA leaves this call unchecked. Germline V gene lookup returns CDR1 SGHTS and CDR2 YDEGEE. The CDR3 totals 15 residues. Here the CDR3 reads CASSSLRQGLWEQFF.

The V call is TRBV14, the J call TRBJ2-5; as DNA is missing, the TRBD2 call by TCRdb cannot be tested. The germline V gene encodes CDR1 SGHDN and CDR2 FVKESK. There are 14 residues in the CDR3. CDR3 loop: CASSLPAGVETQYF.

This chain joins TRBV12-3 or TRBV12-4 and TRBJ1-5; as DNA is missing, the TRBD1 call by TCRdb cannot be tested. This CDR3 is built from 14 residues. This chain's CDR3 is CASSGGQSNQPQHF.

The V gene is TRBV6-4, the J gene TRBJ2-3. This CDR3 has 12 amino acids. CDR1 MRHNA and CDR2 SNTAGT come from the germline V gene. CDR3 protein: CANTLLVDTQYF.

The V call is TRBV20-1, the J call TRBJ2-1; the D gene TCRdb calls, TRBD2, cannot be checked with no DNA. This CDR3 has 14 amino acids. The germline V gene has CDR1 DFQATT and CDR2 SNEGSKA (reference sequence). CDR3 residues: CSARQRLSYNEQFF.

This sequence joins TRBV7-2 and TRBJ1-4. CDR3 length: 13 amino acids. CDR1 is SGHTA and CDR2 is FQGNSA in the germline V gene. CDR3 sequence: CASSRSFTEKLFF.

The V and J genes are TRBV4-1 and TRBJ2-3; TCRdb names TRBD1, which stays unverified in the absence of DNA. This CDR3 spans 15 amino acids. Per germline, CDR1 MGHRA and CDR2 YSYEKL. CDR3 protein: CASSQARGKADTQYF.

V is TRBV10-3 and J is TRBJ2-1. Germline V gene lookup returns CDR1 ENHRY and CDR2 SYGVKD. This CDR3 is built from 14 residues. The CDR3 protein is CAISQRNSYNEQFF.

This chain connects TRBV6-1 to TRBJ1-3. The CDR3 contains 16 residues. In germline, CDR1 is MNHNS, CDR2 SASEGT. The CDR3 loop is CASRLSRQGSGNTIYF.

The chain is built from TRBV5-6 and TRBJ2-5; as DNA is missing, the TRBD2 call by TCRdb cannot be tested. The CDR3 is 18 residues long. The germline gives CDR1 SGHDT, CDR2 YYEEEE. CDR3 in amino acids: CASSLPGLAGEVTETQYF.

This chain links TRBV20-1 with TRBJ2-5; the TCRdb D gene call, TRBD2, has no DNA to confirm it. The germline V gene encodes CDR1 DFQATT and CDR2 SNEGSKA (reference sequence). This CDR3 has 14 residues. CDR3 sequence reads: CSATNNGPQETQYF.

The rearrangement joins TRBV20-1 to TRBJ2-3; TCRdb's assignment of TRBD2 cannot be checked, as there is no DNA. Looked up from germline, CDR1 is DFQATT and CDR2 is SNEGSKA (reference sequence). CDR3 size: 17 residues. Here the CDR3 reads CSATRRGWYDTTDTQYF.